The 11 T cell receptor beta chains listed next were all sequenced from one sample in a study of regulatory T cells in long-lasting Graves disease. Arm-PCR of CDR3 regions with iRepertoire HTBI primers generated TCR beta libraries. TCRdb reanalysed the multiplex PCR reads using MiXCR and keeps one entry per CDR3 protein. The sample includes hundreds of thousands of distinct CDR3 sequences, about 16% of them seen just once. The time point denotes: newly diagnosed GD, antithyroid drugs for less than 3 months. The TCR library was prepared using RNA isolated from PBMCs. These same data were also listed under a study on T cells in Graves' hyperthyroidism and ophthalmopathy.

Sample: peripheral blood mononuclear cells (PBMCs), taken at new diagnosis, from a patient treated with antithyroid drugs. These receptors were obtained from a woman aged 35 to 59 with Graves disease.

This clonotype appeared a few times. In nucleotides, the CDR3 is TGTGCCACCCCATGGGACACTGATAGCAATCAGCCCCAGCATTTT. This codes for CATPWDTDSNQPQHF. V is TRBV19 and J is TRBJ1-5; D possibly corresponds to TRBD1 (6 bases). CDR3 length: 15 amino acids. V was pared by 10 bases and J by 0 bases, with 16 bases between. Germline values: CDR1 LNHDA, CDR2 SQIVND (reference sequence). Based on the CDR3 plus reference TRBV19 and TRBJ1-5, the full variable domain is DGGITQSPKYLFRKEGQNVTLSCEQNLNHDAMYWYRQDPGQGLRLIYYSQIVNDFQKGDIAEGYSVSREKKESFPLTVTSAQKNPTAFYLCATPWDTDSNQPQHFGDGTRLSIL.

This clonotype appeared many times. The rearrangement uses TRBV20-1 and TRBJ1-1; TRBD1 is a possible D gene (5 bases). This CDR3 is built from 12 residues. The germline V gene encodes CDR1 DFQATT and CDR2 SNEGSKA (reference sequence). Trimming stripped 1 base from V and 5 bases from J, with 8 bases between. CDR3 region: CSARVEGTEAFF. CDR3 in DNA: TGCAGTGCTAGAGTAGAGGGGACTGAAGCTTTCTTT.

To note about this clonotype: A much bigger clone sits one base away, suggesting this may be a read error. The genes are TRBV2 and TRBJ2-3; maybe TRBD1 (5 bases). The assigned J gene may be wrong: the sequence end matches TRBJ1-1 better. CDR1 SNHLY and CDR2 FYNNEI come from the germline V gene. The CDR3 consists of 15 residues. CDR3 amino acids: CASSGQSTLGTQAFF. CDR3 coding DNA: TGTGCCAGCAGTGGACAGAGCACCCTGGGCACTCAAGCTTTCTTT.

This chain joins TRBV28 and TRBJ1-4; TRBD1 matches 7 bases. Germline values: CDR1 MDHEN, CDR2 SYDVKM. The V segment lost 4 bases and the J segment 8 bases; nucleotides outside the gene matches: 19. The CDR3 contains 18 residues. The CDR3 DNA reads TGTGCCAGCAGTTCCGACAGGGAGTATCCGGTAGGCGAAGAAAAACTGTTTTTT. Translated, it gives CASSSDREYPVGEEKLFF.

The chain recombines TRBV30 with TRBJ2-1; 8 bases align to TRBD2. The end of the DNA is better explained by TRBJ2-5, so the J call may be wrong. Looked up from germline, CDR1 is GTSNPN and CDR2 is SVGIG (reference sequence). This CDR3 comprises 13 residues. CDR3 DNA sequence: TGTGCCTGGGCGAGCGGGGGCCAAGAGACCCAGTACTTC. Protein product: CAWASGGQETQYF.

The sample holds many counts of this clonotype. This chain links TRBV6-2 or TRBV6-3 with TRBJ2-1; D might be TRBD1 (6 bases). This CDR3 contains 16 residues. V was cut by 6 bases and J by 5 bases, with 20 bases left in between. Looked up from germline, CDR1 is MNHEY and CDR2 is SVGEGT. This CDR3 is CASSPNRVGVNNEQFF. CDR3 nucleotide sequence: TGTGCCAGCAGCCCAAACAGGGTTGGAGTCAACAATGAGCAGTTCTTC.

Only one count was recorded for this clonotype. This sequence is one base from a far larger clone and is likely a read error. CDR3 DNA: TGTGCCAGCAGCCGGCGGGGCAGGGAGACCCAGTACTTC. This codes for CASSRRGRETQYF. This chain connects TRBV3-1 to TRBJ2-5; the D gene is possibly TRBD2 (6 bases). The germline CDR1 and CDR2 sequences are LGHDT and YNNKEL (reference sequence). V lost 4 bases, J lost 5 bases, and 11 bases lay in between. This CDR3 has 13 amino acids.

This clonotype came up many times. This rearrangement joins TRBV2 to TRBJ2-1, with D hard to call. CDR3 size: 12 residues. Germline values: CDR1 SNHLY, CDR2 FYNNEI. V was trimmed by 1 base and J by 14 bases, leaving 12 bases between them. Written as DNA, the CDR3 is TGTGCCAGCAGTGAAGGGGCAACCGTAGAGTTCTTC. This gives the protein CASSEGATVEFF.

This clonotype has at least ten counts. The genes are TRBV11-2 and TRBJ2-1, with D possibly matching TRBD1 (6 bases). This CDR3 contains 15 residues. Looked up from germline, CDR1 is SGHAT and CDR2 is FQNNGV. Between the trimmed V and J ends, which lost 5 bases and 2 bases, there was a span of 13 bases. CDR3 in amino acids: CASSLTGFAYNEQFF. The DNA of the CDR3 is TGTGCCAGCAGCCTCACAGGGTTTGCCTACAATGAGCAGTTCTTC.

Ten or more counts support this clonotype. This sequence joins TRBV7-2 and TRBJ2-1; D may correspond to TRBD1 or TRBD2 (7 bases each). Germline V gene lookup returns CDR1 SGHTA and CDR2 FQGNSA. With 4 bases removed from V and 5 bases from J, the gap between germline ends came to 15 bases. The CDR3 loop spans 15 amino acids. The DNA of the CDR3 is TGTGCCAGCAGCTACTCAGGGGGGGCGAACAATGAGCAGTTCTTC. Translating gives CASSYSGGANNEQFF.

A word on this clonotype: Since a far larger clone is one base different, this is likely a read error. The J gene is TRBJ1-1, the V gene TRBV5-4, with D uncertain. CDR1 and CDR2 from the germline V gene are SGHNT and YYREEE (reference sequence). The CDR3 covers 13 residues. Trimming stripped 5 bases from V and 0 bases from J, with 8 bases between. For the CDR3, the DNA is TGTGCCAGCAGGTCTGAGATGAACACTGAAGCTTTCTTT. As protein: CASRSEMNTEAFF.